The 17 T cell receptor beta chains reported below all come from one sample, sequenced in a study of immune characteristics of hereditary and idiopathic chronic pancreatitis. The assay was immunoSEQ multiplex PCR, and TCRdb's table has in-frame clones only and misses some. The sample has over a thousand clones; 55% to 75% are singletons. Total pancreatectomy with islet autotransplantation was the source of the chronic pancreatitis pancreas tissue. Sample: pancreas tissue with hereditary chronic pancreatitis. All receptors come from a human donor with chronic pancreatitis.

This clone was recorded only once. The V call is TRBV2, the J call TRBJ2-1, with 8 nucleotides matching TRBD1. Germline CDR1 SNHLY, CDR2 FYNNEI. CDR3 length equals 14 residues. The J segment lost 4 bases and the V segment lost 4 bases, leaving 3 bases of the junction unmatched. CDR3 nucleotides: TGTGCCAGCAGTGTGGGACAGGCATACAATGAGCAGTTCTTC. As protein: CASSVGQAYNEQFF.

This chain links TRBV19 with TRBJ1-5; the match to TRBD1 covers 9 bases. This CDR3 is built from 15 residues. The V segment lost 7 bases and the J segment 5 bases; nucleotides outside the gene matches: 9. CDR1 is LNHDA, CDR2 SQIVND, per germline (reference sequence). The DNA of the CDR3 is TGTGCCAGTACCCCAGGACAGGGGAATTATCAGCCCCAGCATTTT. Translation gives CASTPGQGNYQPQHF.

The chain combines TRBV27 with TRBJ1-2, with 12 positions matching TRBD1. CDR1 and CDR2 (germline): MNHEY, SMNVEV (reference sequence). The trim removed 5 bases at V and 8 bases at J, leaving 6 bases unmatched. The CDR3 totals 14 residues. Here the CDR3 DNA reads TGTGCCAGCAGTACGGGACAGGGGGCGTACGGCTACACCTTC. It yields the protein CASSTGQGAYGYTF.

By sample share, this clone is large. The J gene is TRBJ1-1, the V gene TRBV5-1, with D perhaps TRBD1 (5 bases). V was pared by 0 bases and J by 10 bases, with 22 bases between. This CDR3 contains 16 residues. Germline V CDR1 and CDR2: SGHRS, YFSETQ. CDR3 in amino acids: CASSLAGTSRNLGAFF. CDR3 in DNA: TGCGCCAGCAGCTTGGCCGGGACTTCCCGAAATCTTGGAGCTTTCTTT.

This chain uses TRBV5-1 with TRBJ2-1; D could derive from TRBD1 or TRBD2 (5 bases each). The germline CDR1 and CDR2 sequences are SGHRS and YFSETQ. The CDR3 runs 14 residues. Trimming stripped 3 bases from V and 4 bases from J, with 11 bases between. CDR3 region: CASSSGPPYNEQFF. The CDR3 nucleotides are TGCGCCAGCAGCTCGGGACCCCCGTACAATGAGCAGTTCTTC. The complete variable domain, with remaining parts taken from reference TRBV5-1 and TRBJ2-1, reads KAGVTQTPRYLIKTRGQQVTLSCSPISGHRSVSWYQQTPGQGLQFLFEYFSETQRNKGNFPGRFSGRQFSNSRSEMNVSTLELGDSALYLCASSSGPPYNEQFFGPGTRLTVL.

The V gene is TRBV10-2, the J gene TRBJ2-7; TRBD1 aligns across 10 bases. Trimming took 0 bases from V and 9 from J; bases not matched to a gene: 14. The CDR3 is 17 amino acids. The germline V gene encodes CDR1 WSHSY and CDR2 SAAADI. CDR3 DNA: TGCGCCAGCAGTGAGTCGACGGTCGGGACAGGGGCCGACCGGCAGTACTTC. Translated: CASSESTVGTGADRQYF.

The chain has TRBV30 and TRBJ1-5; no clear D. Deletions cut 0 bases from V and 2 bases from J, with 11 bases between. Germline CDR1 and CDR2: GTSNPN and SVGIG (reference sequence). This CDR3 has 15 amino acids. CDR3 sequence reads: CAWSVNSGGNQPQHF. CDR3 in DNA: TGTGCCTGGAGTGTTAACAGCGGGGGCAATCAGCCCCAGCATTTT.

V gene TRBV5-6 combines with J gene TRBJ2-2; D remains ambiguous. The CDR3 runs 13 residues. V was shortened by 0 bases and J by 4 bases, with 4 bases between the two germline ends. From germline, CDR1 is SGHDT and CDR2 YYEEEE. DNA for the CDR3: TGTGCCAGCAGCTTGGACCCCACCGGGGAGCTGTTTTTT. This codes for CASSLDPTGELFF.

This chain uses TRBV7-9 with TRBJ2-1, with D unresolved. From germline, CDR1 is SEHNR and CDR2 FQNEAQ (reference sequence). V was shortened by 4 bases and J by 6 bases, with 16 bases between the two germline ends. The CDR3 runs 15 residues. CDR3 in amino acids: CASSSSPDRLNEQFF. Written as DNA, the CDR3 is TGTGCCAGCAGCTCATCCCCCGACCGGCTCAATGAGCAGTTCTTC. Looking up the rest from reference TRBV7-9 and TRBJ2-1 gives the full variable domain: DTGVSQNPRHKITKRGQNVTFRCDPISEHNRLYWYRQTLGQGPEFLTYFQNEAQLEKSRLLSDRFSAERPKGSFSTLEIQRTEQGDSAMYLCASSSSPDRLNEQFFGPGTRLTVL.

The gene calls are TRBV2 and TRBJ1-3, with D hard to call. Per the germline V gene, CDR1 is SNHLY and CDR2 is FYNNEI. The V and J ends lost 8 bases and 0 bases respectively, with 8 bases between them. This CDR3 spans 13 amino acids. The CDR3 is CASGLNSGNTIYF. DNA of the CDR3: TGTGCCAGCGGCCTGAACTCTGGAAACACCATATATTTT.

The chain employs TRBV7-9 and TRBJ1-5; possibly TRBD1 for D (5 bases). Trimming removed 4 bases at V and 5 bases at J, with 15 bases between. Germline V gene data show CDR1 as SEHNR and CDR2 as FQNEAQ (reference sequence). CDR3 size: 15 residues. CDR3 in DNA: TGTGCCAGCAGCTCGGAAACATTGGGGCATCAGCCCCAGCATTTT. Protein sequence: CASSSETLGHQPQHF.

CDR3 loop: CASSFRDRINEQFF. The CDR3 region has the DNA TGTGCCAGCAGCTTCCGGGACAGGATTAATGAGCAGTTCTTC. The V call is TRBV7-9, the J call TRBJ2-1; 8 positions match TRBD1. Per the germline V gene, CDR1 is SEHNR and CDR2 is FQNEAQ (reference sequence). The CDR3 has 14 residues. Germline trimming cut 3 bases from V and 7 bases from J; bases unmatched to any gene: 5.

V and J are TRBV9 and TRBJ2-1; the match to TRBD2 covers 8 bases. The CDR3 extends over 16 amino acids. The V gene's germline CDR1 is SGDLS and CDR2 YYNGEE. Trimming cost V 0 bases and J 3 bases; bases outside gene matches: 5. This chain's CDR3 is CASSVAGGGSYNEQFF. CDR3 coding DNA: TGTGCCAGCAGCGTAGCGGGAGGGGGAAGCTACAATGAGCAGTTCTTC.

The rearrangement joins TRBV9 to TRBJ1-1; 7 nucleotides line up with TRBD1. CDR1 is SGDLS, CDR2 YYNGEE, per germline. V was pared by 0 bases and J by 4 bases, with 0 bases of the junction left unmatched. The CDR3 covers 13 residues. CDR3 residues: CASSVDRGTEAFF. The CDR3 nucleotides read TGTGCCAGCAGCGTAGACAGGGGCACTGAAGCTTTCTTT.

The sample holds one count of this clone. The chain joins TRBV6-5 to TRBJ1-5; D unresolved. From germline, CDR1 is MNHEY and CDR2 SVGAGI. V lost 0 bases to trimming and J lost 4 bases, with 13 bases between them. This CDR3 region has 16 residues. The CDR3 nucleotides are TGTGCCAGCAGTTACTCGATGGCAGGACTGAATCAGCCCCAGCATTTT. Its translation is CASSYSMAGLNQPQHF.

This clone was found once. The gene calls are TRBV5-6 and TRBJ2-7; D is perhaps TRBD2 (5 bases). CDR1 and CDR2 (germline): SGHDT, YYEEEE. This CDR3 comprises 14 residues. Deletions cut 6 bases from V and 3 bases from J, with 16 bases between. CDR3 residues: CASTEHPEDYEQYF. DNA for the CDR3: TGTGCCAGCACCGAACACCCGGAGGACTACGAGCAGTACTTC.

This clone occurred a few times. The chain joins TRBV30 to TRBJ1-3; maybe TRBD1 (5 bases). Germline-derived CDR1 and CDR2 are GTSNPN and SVGIG (reference sequence). The CDR3 consists of 14 residues. V was pared by 4 bases and J by 0 bases, with 10 bases between. CDR3 protein: CAWNEGSSGNTIYF. In DNA, the CDR3 is TGTGCCTGGAATGAGGGGAGCTCTGGAAACACCATATATTTT.